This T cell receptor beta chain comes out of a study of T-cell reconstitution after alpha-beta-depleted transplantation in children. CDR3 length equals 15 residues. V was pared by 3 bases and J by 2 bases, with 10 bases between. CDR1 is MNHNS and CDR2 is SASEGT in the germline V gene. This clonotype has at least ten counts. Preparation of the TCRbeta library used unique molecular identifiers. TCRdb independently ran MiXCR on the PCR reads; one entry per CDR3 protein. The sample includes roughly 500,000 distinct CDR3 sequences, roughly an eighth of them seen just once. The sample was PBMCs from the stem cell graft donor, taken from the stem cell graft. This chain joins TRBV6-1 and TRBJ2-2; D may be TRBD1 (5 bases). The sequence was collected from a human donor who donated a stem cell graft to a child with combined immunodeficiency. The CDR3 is CASSESGINTGELFF. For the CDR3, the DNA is TGTGCCAGCAGTGAGTCAGGGATAAACACCGGGGAGCTGTTTTTT.